Shown below are 26 T cell receptor beta chains from a single sample sequenced in a study of shared clonotypes between healthy human individuals. Assay used: immunoSEQ multiplex PCR; TCRdb lists only in-frame clones, some missing. The sample holds fewer than 600,000 clones, approximately 85% seen once. Sequencing input: PBMCs. The source of these receptors is a woman aged 40 to 50 in good health. Some clones in this sample may be carry-over from other donors' samples.

V and J are TRBV18 and TRBJ2-4; a possible D gene is TRBD2 (6 bases). Per the germline V gene, CDR1 is KGHSH and CDR2 is LQKENI. The CDR3 has 13 residues. V gave up 3 bases and J gave up 3 bases, with 6 bases separating them. The CDR3 sequence: CASSPGGKNIQYF. The CDR3 nucleotides read TGTGCCAGCTCACCGGGGGGCAAAAACATTCAGTACTTC. Variable domain in full (rest from reference TRBV18 and TRBJ2-4): NAGVMQNPRHLVRRRGQEARLRCSPMKGHSHVYWYRQLPEEGLKFMVYLQKENIIDESGMPKERFSAEFPKEGPSILRIQQVVRGDSAAYFCASSPGGKNIQYFGAGTRLSVL.

The chain has TRBV27 and TRBJ1-2; 7 positions agree with TRBD1. V lost 6 bases and J lost 7; bases outside the gene matches: 11. CDR3 length equals 14 residues. Germline CDR1 MNHEY, CDR2 SMNVEV (reference sequence). CDR3 in amino acids: CASRRQGQGLGYTF. The CDR3, as DNA: TGTGCCAGCAGAAGACAGGGTCAGGGTCTTGGCTACACCTTC.

The chain couples TRBV5-1 to TRBJ2-3; maybe TRBD1 (6 bases). V dropped 5 bases and J dropped 3 bases, with 16 bases sitting between them. The CDR3 is 15 residues long. The germline CDR1 and CDR2 sequences are SGHRS and YFSETQ. Here the CDR3 reads CASRSASQGTDTQYF. Written as DNA, the CDR3 is TGCGCCAGCAGGTCGGCGTCCCAGGGGACAGATACGCAGTATTTT.

This clone was found a few times. V and J are TRBV10-1 and TRBJ2-3; TRBD1 matches 9 bases. The CDR3 has 17 residues. The germline CDR1 and CDR2 sequences are WNHNN and SYGVQD (reference sequence). The V and J ends lost 5 bases and 4 bases, in that order; junction bases with no gene match: 13. This CDR3 reads CASSKPGQGAVADTQYF. In nucleotides, the CDR3 is TGCGCCAGCAGTAAACCGGGACAGGGAGCGGTCGCAGATACGCAGTATTTT.

The chain combines TRBV19 with TRBJ2-7; D call uncertain. This CDR3 region has 13 residues. In germline, CDR1 is LNHDA, CDR2 SQIVND (reference sequence). Trimming shortened V by 3 bases and J by 5 bases, and 11 bases separated the two germline ends. The CDR3 protein is CASSMMGKHEQYF. Here the CDR3 DNA reads TGTGCCAGTAGTATGATGGGGAAGCACGAGCAGTACTTC.

J is TRBJ2-5 and V is TRBV4-1; no firm D call. The CDR3 is 17 residues long. Germline V CDR1 and CDR2: MGHRA, YSYEKL. With 4 bases removed from V and 4 bases from J, the gap between germline ends came to 22 bases. The CDR3 spells CASSPHPSPASPETQYF. For the CDR3, the DNA is TGCGCCAGCAGCCCACACCCTTCCCCAGCGAGTCCAGAGACCCAGTACTTC.

The chain uses TRBV7-8 and TRBJ2-1; the match to TRBD2 covers 9 bases. The CDR3 has 19 residues. Trimming cost V 7 bases and J 4 bases; bases outside gene matches: 20. CDR1 and CDR2 from the germline V gene are SGHVS and FQNEAQ. CDR3 in DNA: TGTGCCAGCACCCCGCGATGGGGGAGACTAGCGGAGCCATACAATGAGCAGTTCTTC. Protein sequence: CASTPRWGRLAEPYNEQFF.

The chain employs TRBV7-8 and TRBJ2-1, with 8 nucleotides matching TRBD2. Germline loops: CDR1 SGHVS, CDR2 FQNEAQ. J lost 9 bases, V lost 4 bases, and 17 bases had no gene match. This CDR3 comprises 17 residues. The CDR3 DNA follows: TGTGCCAGCAGCTCAGGGATTAGCGGGACCGTTTGGAGTGAGCAGTTCTTC. Translated: CASSSGISGTVWSEQFF.

With respect to this clone: Other DNA sequences in the sample encode the same CDR3. The V gene is TRBV7-9, the J gene TRBJ2-5; D is ambiguous. Looked up from germline, CDR1 is SEHNR and CDR2 is FQNEAQ (reference sequence). The V end was cut by 1 base, the J end by 5 bases, with 8 bases between. The CDR3 is 13 residues long. CDR3 in DNA: TGTGCCAGCAGCTTAGTAGGTGGGGAGACCCAGTACTTC. Protein: CASSLVGGETQYF.

The V gene is TRBV18, the J gene TRBJ2-2, with TRBD2 matching 8 bases. With 1 base clipped from V and 0 bases from J, the junction kept 1 base outside the gene matches. The CDR3 sequence is 16 residues long. The germline V gene encodes CDR1 KGHSH and CDR2 LQKENI. The CDR3 region is CASSPLAGTNTGELFF. For the CDR3, the DNA is TGTGCCAGCTCACCACTAGCGGGAACGAACACCGGGGAGCTGTTTTTT.

This clone was counted at least ten times. The rearrangement uses TRBV29-1 and TRBJ2-1; TRBD2 aligns across 9 bases. Germline CDR1 and CDR2: SQVTM and ANQGSEA. The CDR3 contains 16 residues. V was pared by 5 bases and J by 0 bases, with 8 bases of the junction left unmatched. The CDR3 is CSVLSREGISYNEQFF. CDR3 DNA sequence: TGCAGCGTTTTATCGCGGGAGGGCATCTCCTACAATGAGCAGTTCTTC.

The rearrangement joins TRBV4-1 to TRBJ2-7; 9 bases align to TRBD1. The germline V gene encodes CDR1 MGHRA and CDR2 YSYEKL. The CDR3 contains 15 residues. Trimming took 4 bases from V and 3 from J; bases not matched to a gene: 7. CDR3: CASSRGQGSYYEQYF. The CDR3 nucleotides are TGCGCCAGCAGCCGAGGACAGGGGTCGTACTACGAGCAGTACTTC.

The chain recombines TRBV28 with TRBJ2-7; D gene ambiguous. Trimming shortened V by 7 bases and J by 3 bases, and 16 bases separated the two germline ends. Germline values: CDR1 MDHEN, CDR2 SYDVKM. CDR3 size: 14 residues. CDR3 coding DNA: TGTGCCAGCACCCGAATCGAGCCAAACTACGAGCAGTACTTC. As protein: CASTRIEPNYEQYF.

The chain links TRBV2 to TRBJ2-3; unclear D gene. The V and J ends lost 7 bases and 0 bases respectively, with 14 bases between them. Germline values: CDR1 SNHLY, CDR2 FYNNEI. CDR3 size: 15 residues. CDR3 loop: CASTPDGRSTDTQYF. In nucleotides, the CDR3 is TGTGCCAGCACCCCCGATGGCAGGAGCACAGATACGCAGTATTTT.

V usage is TRBV10-2 and J usage is TRBJ2-2; 9 nucleotides agree with TRBD2. Germline CDR1 is WSHSY and CDR2 is SAAADI. This CDR3 is built from 14 residues. The trim removed 6 bases at V and 4 bases at J, leaving 3 bases unmatched. CDR3 nucleotides: TGCGCCAGCAGGGTAGCGGGAGCCACCGGGGAGCTGTTTTTT. It translates to CASRVAGATGELFF.

The chain recombines TRBV7-8 with TRBJ2-1; unclear D gene. The V gene's germline CDR1 is SGHVS and CDR2 FQNEAQ. V was cut by 6 bases and J by 5 bases, with 11 bases left in between. CDR3 length: 13 amino acids. The CDR3 bases are TGTGCCAGCAGGGGCAGAAATAACAATGAGCAGTTCTTC. This encodes CASRGRNNNEQFF.

The chain links TRBV29-1 to TRBJ1-1; D gene ambiguous. Germline V lookup: CDR1 SQVTM, CDR2 ANQGSEA. The CDR3 extends over 13 amino acids. V shed 4 bases and J shed 5 bases, with 14 bases lying between them. CDR3: CSVGTLGGTEAFF. CDR3 DNA sequence: TGCAGCGTTGGGACCTTAGGAGGGACTGAAGCTTTCTTT.

This clone was picked up one time. This chain uses TRBV11-2 with TRBJ2-1; 7 positions agree with TRBD2. Germline V lookup: CDR1 SGHAT, CDR2 FQNNGV. V shed 1 base, J shed 3 bases, and the junction held 6 bases outside the gene matches. This CDR3 comprises 16 residues. In nucleotides, the CDR3 is TGTGCCAGCAGCTTAGCTGGCCAGCGGGACTACAATGAGCAGTTCTTC. Protein sequence: CASSLAGQRDYNEQFF.

The chain links TRBV7-9 to TRBJ2-5; a possible D gene is TRBD1 (5 bases). CDR1 SEHNR and CDR2 FQNEAQ come from the germline V gene (reference sequence). V dropped 0 bases and J dropped 1 base, with 12 bases sitting between them. This CDR3 has 16 residues. CDR3 coding DNA: TGTGCCAGCAGCTTAGCGGTGGGCACAGGCCAAGAGACCCAGTACTTC. Translating it yields CASSLAVGTGQETQYF. Variable domain in full (rest from reference TRBV7-9 and TRBJ2-5): DTGVSQNPRHKITKRGQNVTFRCDPISEHNRLYWYRQTLGQGPEFLTYFQNEAQLEKSRLLSDRFSAERPKGSFSTLEIQRTEQGDSAMYLCASSLAVGTGQETQYFGPGTRLLVL.

This chain uses TRBV7-9 with TRBJ2-1, with D maybe TRBD2 (5 bases). Germline V gene data show CDR1 as SEHNR and CDR2 as FQNEAQ (reference sequence). Trimming took 5 bases from V and 3 from J, leaving 14 bases between them. The CDR3 covers 15 residues. CDR3 in amino acids: CASSLSGGSYNEQFF. Here the CDR3 DNA reads TGTGCCAGCAGCCTCAGCGGTGGAAGCTACAATGAGCAGTTCTTC.

This clone was detected only a few times. The CDR3 reads CASSGEAGVTEAFF. As DNA, the CDR3 is TGCGCCAGCAGTGGGGAGGCAGGGGTCACTGAAGCTTTCTTT. The chain combines TRBV10-2 with TRBJ1-1, with D possibly matching TRBD1 (6 bases). V lost 4 bases, J lost 4 bases, and 13 bases lay in between. This CDR3 region has 14 residues. The germline V gene has CDR1 WSHSY and CDR2 SAAADI.

The chain is built from TRBV5-1 and TRBJ2-3, with D perhaps assigned TRBD1 or TRBD2 (5 bases each). The CDR3 loop spans 15 amino acids. The germline V gene has CDR1 SGHRS and CDR2 YFSETQ. Trimming removed 7 bases at V and 0 bases at J, with 15 bases between. In DNA form, the CDR3 reads TGCGCCAGCGATCTGGGGGACGGGAGCACAGATACGCAGTATTTT. Translation gives CASDLGDGSTDTQYF. The complete variable domain, with remaining parts taken from reference TRBV5-1 and TRBJ2-3, reads KAGVTQTPRYLIKTRGQQVTLSCSPISGHRSVSWYQQTPGQGLQFLFEYFSETQRNKGNFPGRFSGRQFSNSRSEMNVSTLELGDSALYLCASDLGDGSTDTQYFGPGTRLTVL.

The gene calls are TRBV4-3 and TRBJ2-7, with D possibly TRBD1 on 5 matching bases. The CDR3 is made up of 15 amino acids. From germline, CDR1 is LGHNA and CDR2 YSLEER. Trimming pared 1 base from V and 2 bases from J, leaving 12 bases between. Written as DNA, the CDR3 is TGCGCCAGCAGCCAAGTAAGGGGCCCGACCTACGAGCAGTACTTC. It yields the protein CASSQVRGPTYEQYF.

The chain is built from TRBV28 and TRBJ1-4; no clear D. The germline V and J ends were trimmed by 1 base and 8 bases, with 14 bases remaining between them. Germline CDR1 reads MDHEN; CDR2 reads SYDVKM. The CDR3 runs to 15 residues. CDR3 sequence (DNA): TGTGCCAGCAGTTTATACACAAACTTTCCGGAAAAACTGTTTTTT. This encodes CASSLYTNFPEKLFF. Drawing the rest from reference TRBV28 and TRBJ1-4, the complete variable domain is DVKVTQSSRYLVKRTGEKVFLECVQDMDHENMFWYRQDPGLGLRLIYFSYDVKMKEKGDIPEGYSVSREKKERFSLILESASTNQTSMYLCASSLYTNFPEKLFFGSGTQLSVL.

The genes are TRBV5-6 and TRBJ1-2, with TRBD1 matching 9 bases. V shed 0 bases and J 6 bases; nucleotides not matched to a gene: 9. The germline CDR1 and CDR2 sequences are SGHDT and YYEEEE. The CDR3 is made up of 16 amino acids. The CDR3 sequence is CASSLVPLRTGDGYTF. CDR3 DNA: TGTGCCAGCAGCTTGGTTCCCTTAAGGACAGGGGATGGCTACACCTTC.

This clone was found many times. The chain recombines TRBV7-2 with TRBJ1-2; 8 nucleotides line up with TRBD1. Trimming cost V 5 bases and J 4 bases; bases outside gene matches: 9. CDR3 length equals 15 residues. Germline V gives CDR1 SGHTA, CDR2 FQGNSA. CDR3 DNA sequence: TGTGCCAGCAGCCTCCAGGACAGGGCGCCCTATGGCTACACCTTC. Amino acid sequence: CASSLQDRAPYGYTF.